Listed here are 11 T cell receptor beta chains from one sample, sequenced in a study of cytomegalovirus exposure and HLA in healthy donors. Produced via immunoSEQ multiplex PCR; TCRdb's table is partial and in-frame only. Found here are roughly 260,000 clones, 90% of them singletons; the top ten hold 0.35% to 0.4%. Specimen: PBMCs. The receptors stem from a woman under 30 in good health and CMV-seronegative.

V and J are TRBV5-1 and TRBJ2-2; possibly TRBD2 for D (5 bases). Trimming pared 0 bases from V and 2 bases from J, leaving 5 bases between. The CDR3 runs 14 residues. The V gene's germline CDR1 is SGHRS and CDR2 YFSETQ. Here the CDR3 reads CASSLASNTGELFF. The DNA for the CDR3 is TGCGCCAGCAGCTTGGCTAGCAACACCGGGGAGCTGTTTTTT.

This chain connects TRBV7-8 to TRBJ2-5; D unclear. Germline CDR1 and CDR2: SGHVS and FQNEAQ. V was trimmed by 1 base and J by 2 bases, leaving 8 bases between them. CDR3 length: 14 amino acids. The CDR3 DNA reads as TGTGCCAGCAGCTTAGTGTGGCGGCAAGAGACCCAGTACTTC. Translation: CASSLVWRQETQYF. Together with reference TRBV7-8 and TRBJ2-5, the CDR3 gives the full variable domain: GAGVSQSPRYKVAKRGQDVALRCDPISGHVSLFWYQQALGQGPEFLTYFQNEAQLDKSGLPSDRFFAERPEGSVSTLKIQRTQQEDSAVYLCASSLVWRQETQYFGPGTRLLVL.

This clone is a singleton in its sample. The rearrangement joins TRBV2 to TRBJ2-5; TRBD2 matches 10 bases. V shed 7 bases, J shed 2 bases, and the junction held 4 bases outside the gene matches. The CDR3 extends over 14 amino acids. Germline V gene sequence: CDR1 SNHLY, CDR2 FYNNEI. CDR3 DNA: TGTGCCAGCACCGGGACTAGCGAGCAAGAGACCCAGTACTTC. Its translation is CASTGTSEQETQYF.

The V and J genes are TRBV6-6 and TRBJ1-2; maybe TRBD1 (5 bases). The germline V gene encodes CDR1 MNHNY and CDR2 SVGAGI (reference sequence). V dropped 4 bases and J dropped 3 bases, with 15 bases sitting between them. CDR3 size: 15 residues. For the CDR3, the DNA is TGTGCCAGCAGTTCCGCGACAGTCCAATACTATGGCTACACCTTC. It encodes CASSSATVQYYGYTF.

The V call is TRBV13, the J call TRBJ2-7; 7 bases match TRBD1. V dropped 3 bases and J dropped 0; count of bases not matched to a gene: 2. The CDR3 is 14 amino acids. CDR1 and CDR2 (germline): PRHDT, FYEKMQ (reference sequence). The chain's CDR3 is CASSFDRASYEQYF. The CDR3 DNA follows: TGTGCCAGCAGCTTCGACAGGGCCTCCTACGAGCAGTACTTC.

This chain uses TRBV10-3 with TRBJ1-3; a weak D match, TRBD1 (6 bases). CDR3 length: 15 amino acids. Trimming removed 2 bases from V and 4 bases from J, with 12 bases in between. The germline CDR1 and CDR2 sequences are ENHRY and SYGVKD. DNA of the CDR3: TGTGCCATCAGTGAGGAAGAAACAGGGGGAAACACCATATATTTT. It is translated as CAISEEETGGNTIYF.

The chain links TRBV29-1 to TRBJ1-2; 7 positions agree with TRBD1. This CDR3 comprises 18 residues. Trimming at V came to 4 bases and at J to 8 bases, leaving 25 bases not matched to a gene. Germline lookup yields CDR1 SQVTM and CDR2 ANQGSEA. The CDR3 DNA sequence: TGCAGCGTTGTCAATTGGAAGAAGGGACAGACGGGAATATGGGGCTACACCTTC. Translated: CSVVNWKKGQTGIWGYTF. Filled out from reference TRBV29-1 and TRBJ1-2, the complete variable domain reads SAVISQKPSRDICQRGTSLTIQCQVDSQVTMMFWYRQQPGQSLTLIATANQGSEATYESGFVIDKFPISRPNLTFSTLTVSNMSPEDSSIYLCSVVNWKKGQTGIWGYTFGSGTRLTVV.

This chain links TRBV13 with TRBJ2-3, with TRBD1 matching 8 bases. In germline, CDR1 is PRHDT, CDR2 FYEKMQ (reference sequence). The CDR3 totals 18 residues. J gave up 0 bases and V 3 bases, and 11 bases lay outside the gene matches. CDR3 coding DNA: TGTGCCAGCAGCTTTCGGGCAGGGGGCACACCTAGCACAGATACGCAGTATTTT. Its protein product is CASSFRAGGTPSTDTQYF.

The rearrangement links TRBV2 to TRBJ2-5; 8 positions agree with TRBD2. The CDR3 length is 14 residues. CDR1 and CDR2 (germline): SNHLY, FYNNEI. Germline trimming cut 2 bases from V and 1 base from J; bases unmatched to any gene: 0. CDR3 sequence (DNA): TGTGCCAGCAGTGAACTAGCGGGCCAAGAGACCCAGTACTTC. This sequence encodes CASSELAGQETQYF.

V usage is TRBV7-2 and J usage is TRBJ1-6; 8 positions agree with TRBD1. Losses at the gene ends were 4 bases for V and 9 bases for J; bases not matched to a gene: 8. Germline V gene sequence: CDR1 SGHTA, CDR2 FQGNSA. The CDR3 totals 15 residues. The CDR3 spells CASSSTAGGGSPLHF. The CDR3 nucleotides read TGTGCCAGCAGCTCGACAGCAGGGGGCGGTTCACCCCTCCACTTT.

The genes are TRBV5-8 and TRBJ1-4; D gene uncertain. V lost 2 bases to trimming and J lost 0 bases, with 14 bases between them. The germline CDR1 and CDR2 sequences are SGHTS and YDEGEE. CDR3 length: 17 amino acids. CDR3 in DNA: TGTGCCAGCAGCTTTCCCGGCGACATAGCAACTAATGAAAAACTGTTTTTT. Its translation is CASSFPGDIATNEKLFF.